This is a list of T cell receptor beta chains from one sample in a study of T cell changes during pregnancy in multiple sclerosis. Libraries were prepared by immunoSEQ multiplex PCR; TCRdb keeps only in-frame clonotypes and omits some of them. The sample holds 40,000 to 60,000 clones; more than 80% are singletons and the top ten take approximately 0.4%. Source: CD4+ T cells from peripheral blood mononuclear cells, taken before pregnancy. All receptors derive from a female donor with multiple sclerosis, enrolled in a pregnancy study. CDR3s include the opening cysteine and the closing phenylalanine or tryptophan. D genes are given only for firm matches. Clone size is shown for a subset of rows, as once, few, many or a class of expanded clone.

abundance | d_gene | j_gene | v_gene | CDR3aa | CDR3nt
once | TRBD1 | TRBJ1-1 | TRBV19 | CASHGLGTANTEAFF | TGTGCCAGCCACGGTCTCGGGACAGCTAACACTGAAGCTTTCTTT
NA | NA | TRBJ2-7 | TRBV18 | CASSVMQGSSYEQYF | TGTGCCAGCTCAGTTATGCAGGGGAGCTCCTACGAGCAGTACTTC
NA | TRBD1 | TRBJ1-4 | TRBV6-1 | CASSSGTGFEKLFF | TGTGCCAGCAGTTCCGGGACAGGGTTCGAAAAACTGTTTTTT
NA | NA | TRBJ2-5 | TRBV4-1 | CASSQEAGGVQETQYF | TGCGCCAGCAGCCAAGAAGCCGGCGGGGTCCAAGAGACCCAGTACTTC
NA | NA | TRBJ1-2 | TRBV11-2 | CASSRKGQPTTNYGYTF | TGTGCCAGCAGCCGAAAAGGACAACCCACCACTAACTATGGCTACACCTTC
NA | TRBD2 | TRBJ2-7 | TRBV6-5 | CASSPSGGRTYEQYF | TGTGCCAGCAGTCCGTCGGGAGGCCGCACCTACGAGCAGTACTTC
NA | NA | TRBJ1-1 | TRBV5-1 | CASSFTSREGEAFF | TGCGCCAGCAGCTTTACGTCCAGGGAGGGTGAAGCTTTCTTT
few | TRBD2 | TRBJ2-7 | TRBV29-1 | CSVVFSGTYSYEQYF | TGCAGCGTCGTCTTTAGCGGGACTTACTCCTACGAGCAGTACTTC
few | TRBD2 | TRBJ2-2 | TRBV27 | CASRQRENTGELFF | TGTGCCAGCCGCCAGCGGGAGAACACCGGGGAGCTGTTTTTT
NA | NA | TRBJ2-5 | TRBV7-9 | CASSGGETQYF | TGTGCCTCCTCAGGAGGCGAGACCCAGTACTTC
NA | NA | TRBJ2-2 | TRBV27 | CASRIQGPGELFF | TGTGCCAGCAGGATACAGGGCCCCGGGGAGCTGTTTTTT
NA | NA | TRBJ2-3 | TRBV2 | CASRDRFSTDTQYF | TGTGCCAGCAGGGACAGATTTTCCACAGATACGCAGTATTTT
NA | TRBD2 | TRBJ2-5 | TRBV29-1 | CSVGAGGIQETQYF | TGCAGCGTCGGAGCGGGAGGGATTCAAGAGACCCAGTACTTC
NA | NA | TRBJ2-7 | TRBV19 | CASSLTGIYEQYF | TGTGCCAGTAGCCTGACAGGAATCTACGAGCAGTACTTC
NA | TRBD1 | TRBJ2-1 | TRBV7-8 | CASSLFETGAFEQFF | TGTGCCAGCAGCTTATTCGAGACAGGGGCTTTTGAGCAGTTCTTC